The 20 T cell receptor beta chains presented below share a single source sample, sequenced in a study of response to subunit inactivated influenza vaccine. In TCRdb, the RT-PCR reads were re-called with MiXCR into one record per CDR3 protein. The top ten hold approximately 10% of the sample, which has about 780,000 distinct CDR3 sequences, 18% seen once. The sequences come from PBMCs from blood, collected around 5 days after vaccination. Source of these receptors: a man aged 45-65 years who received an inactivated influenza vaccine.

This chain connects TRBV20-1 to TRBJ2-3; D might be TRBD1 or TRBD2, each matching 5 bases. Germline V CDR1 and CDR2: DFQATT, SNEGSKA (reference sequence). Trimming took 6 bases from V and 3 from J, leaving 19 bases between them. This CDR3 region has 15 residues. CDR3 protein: CSANLGGAYTDTQYF. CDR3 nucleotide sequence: TGCAGTGCCAACCTTGGGGGTGCCTATACAGATACGCAGTATTTT.

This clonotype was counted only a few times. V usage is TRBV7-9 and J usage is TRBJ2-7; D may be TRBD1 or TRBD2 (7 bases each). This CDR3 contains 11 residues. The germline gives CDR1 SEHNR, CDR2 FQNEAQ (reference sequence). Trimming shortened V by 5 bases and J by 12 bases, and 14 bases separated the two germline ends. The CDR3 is CASSQGGGRYF. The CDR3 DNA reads TGTGCCAGCAGCCAGGGGGGGGGTCGGTACTTC. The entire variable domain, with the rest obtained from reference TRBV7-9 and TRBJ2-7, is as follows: DTGVSQNPRHKITKRGQNVTFRCDPISEHNRLYWYRQTLGQGPEFLTYFQNEAQLEKSRLLSDRFSAERPKGSFSTLEIQRTEQGDSAMYLCASSQGGGRYFGPGTRLTVT.

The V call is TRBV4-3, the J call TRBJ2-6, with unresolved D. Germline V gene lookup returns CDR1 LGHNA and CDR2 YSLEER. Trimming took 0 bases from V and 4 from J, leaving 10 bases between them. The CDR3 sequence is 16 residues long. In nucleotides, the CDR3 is TGCGCCAGCAGCCAAGACTACCGCGACGGGGCCAACGTCCTGACTTTC. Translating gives CASSQDYRDGANVLTF.

In nucleotides, the CDR3 is TGCAGTGCTAGAGCCGGGACTAGCGGTGCCTACGAGCAGTACTTC. Its protein is CSARAGTSGAYEQYF. The chain has TRBV20-1 and TRBJ2-7; 11 bases are shared with TRBD2. The V gene end was trimmed by 1 base and the J gene end by 2 bases; junction bases not matched to a gene: 4. Germline V gene data show CDR1 as DFQATT and CDR2 as SNEGSKA (reference sequence). The CDR3 has 15 amino acids.

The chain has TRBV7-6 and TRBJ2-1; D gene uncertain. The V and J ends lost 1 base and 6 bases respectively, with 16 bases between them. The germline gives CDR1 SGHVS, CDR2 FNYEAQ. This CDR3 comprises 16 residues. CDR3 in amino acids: CASSLVGPLSGNEQFF. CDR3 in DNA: TGTGCCAGCAGCTTAGTGGGTCCCCTGTCAGGCAATGAGCAGTTCTTC.

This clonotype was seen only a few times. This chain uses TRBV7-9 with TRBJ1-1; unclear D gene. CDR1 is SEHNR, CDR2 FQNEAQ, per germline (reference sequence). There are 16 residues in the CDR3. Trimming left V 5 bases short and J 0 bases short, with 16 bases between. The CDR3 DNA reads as TGTGCCAGCAGCCCGGTAGGGAGGACGGTGAACACTGAAGCTTTCTTT. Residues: CASSPVGRTVNTEAFF.

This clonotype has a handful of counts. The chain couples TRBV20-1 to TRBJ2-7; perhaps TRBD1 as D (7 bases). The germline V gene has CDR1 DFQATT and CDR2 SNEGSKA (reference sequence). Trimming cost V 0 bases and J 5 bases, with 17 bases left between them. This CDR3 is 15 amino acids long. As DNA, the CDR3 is TGCAGTGCTAGAGACCCACAGGGGACGGGAGACGAGCAGTACTTC. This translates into CSARDPQGTGDEQYF.

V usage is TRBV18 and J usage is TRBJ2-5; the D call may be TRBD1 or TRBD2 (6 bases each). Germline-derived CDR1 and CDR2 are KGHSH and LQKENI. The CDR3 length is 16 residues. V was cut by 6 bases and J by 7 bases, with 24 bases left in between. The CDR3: CASSRGQPPDLGTQYF. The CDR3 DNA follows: TGTGCCAGCTCCCGGGGGCAGCCCCCCGATCTAGGGACCCAGTACTTC.

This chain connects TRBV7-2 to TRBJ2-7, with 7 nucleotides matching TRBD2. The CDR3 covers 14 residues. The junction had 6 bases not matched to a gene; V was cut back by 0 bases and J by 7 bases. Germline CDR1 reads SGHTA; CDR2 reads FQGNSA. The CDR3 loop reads CASSLASSGGEQYF. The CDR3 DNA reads TGTGCCAGCAGCTTAGCTTCGTCCGGGGGGGAGCAGTACTTC.

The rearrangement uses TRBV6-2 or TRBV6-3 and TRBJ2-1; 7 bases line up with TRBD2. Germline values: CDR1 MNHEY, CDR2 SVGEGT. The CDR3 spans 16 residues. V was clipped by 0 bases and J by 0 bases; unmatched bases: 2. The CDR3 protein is CASSYSASGSYNEQFF. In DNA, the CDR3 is TGTGCCAGCAGTTACTCGGCTAGCGGCTCCTACAATGAGCAGTTCTTC.

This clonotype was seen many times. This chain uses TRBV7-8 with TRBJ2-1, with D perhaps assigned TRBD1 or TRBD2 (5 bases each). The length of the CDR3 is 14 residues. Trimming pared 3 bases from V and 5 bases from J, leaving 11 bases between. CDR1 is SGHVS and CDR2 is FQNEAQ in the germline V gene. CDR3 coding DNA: TGTGCCAGCAGCTTGGCCGGGACCAACAATGAGCAGTTCTTC. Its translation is CASSLAGTNNEQFF.

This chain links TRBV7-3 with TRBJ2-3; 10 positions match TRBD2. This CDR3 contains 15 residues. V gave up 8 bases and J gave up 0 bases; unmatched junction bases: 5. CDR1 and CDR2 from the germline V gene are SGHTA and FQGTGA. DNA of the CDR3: TGTGCCAGCCGCCAGACTAGCGGGAGCACAGATACGCAGTATTTT. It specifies CASRQTSGSTDTQYF.

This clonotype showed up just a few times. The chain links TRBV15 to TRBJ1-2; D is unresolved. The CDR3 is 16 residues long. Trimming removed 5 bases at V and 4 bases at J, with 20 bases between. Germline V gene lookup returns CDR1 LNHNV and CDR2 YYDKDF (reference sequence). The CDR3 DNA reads TGTGCCACCAGCGGACGCCCCACTATAAAGGGCTATGGCTACACCTTC. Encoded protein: CATSGRPTIKGYGYTF.

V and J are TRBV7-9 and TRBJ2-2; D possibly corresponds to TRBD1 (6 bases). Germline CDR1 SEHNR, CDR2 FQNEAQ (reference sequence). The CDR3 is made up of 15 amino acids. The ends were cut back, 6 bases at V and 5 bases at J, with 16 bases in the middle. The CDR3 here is CASRSSRGWTGELFF. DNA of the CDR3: TGTGCCAGCAGGTCCTCCAGGGGTTGGACCGGGGAGCTGTTTTTT.

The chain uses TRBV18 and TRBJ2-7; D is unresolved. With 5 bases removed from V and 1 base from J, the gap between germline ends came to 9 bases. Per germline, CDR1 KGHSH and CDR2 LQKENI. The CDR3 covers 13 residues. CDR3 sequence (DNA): TGTGCCAGCTCAGGGTATGGATCCTACGAGCAGTACTTC. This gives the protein CASSGYGSYEQYF.

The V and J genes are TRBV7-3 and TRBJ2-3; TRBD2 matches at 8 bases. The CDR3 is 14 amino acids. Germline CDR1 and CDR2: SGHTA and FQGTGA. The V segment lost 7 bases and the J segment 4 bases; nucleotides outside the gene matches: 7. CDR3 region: CASKAGAGADTQYF. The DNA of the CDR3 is TGTGCCAGCAAAGCGGGGGCAGGGGCAGATACGCAGTATTTT.

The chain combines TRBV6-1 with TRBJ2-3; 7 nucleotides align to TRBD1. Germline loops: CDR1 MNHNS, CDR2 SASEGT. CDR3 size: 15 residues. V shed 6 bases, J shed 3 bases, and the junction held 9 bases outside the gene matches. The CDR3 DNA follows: TGTGCCAGCAGAAGGGGACAGCTCCTTACAGATACGCAGTATTTT. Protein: CASRRGQLLTDTQYF.

The DNA of the CDR3 is TGTGCCAGCAGTTACGTGACACAGATGAACACTGAAGCTTTCTTT. It encodes CASSYVTQMNTEAFF. The genes are TRBV6-5 and TRBJ1-1; D is undetermined. V was clipped by 2 bases and J by 0 bases, with 10 bases between them. The CDR3 consists of 15 residues. Germline V lookup: CDR1 MNHEY, CDR2 SVGAGI.

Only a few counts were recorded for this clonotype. In nucleotides, the CDR3 is TGTGCCAGCAGCGTAGCTACGAACGGGGGGGGAATGTTCTTC. Encoded protein: CASSVATNGGGMFF. J is TRBJ2-1 and V is TRBV9; 8 bases match TRBD2. Germline loops: CDR1 SGDLS, CDR2 YYNGEE. Trimming removed 0 bases from V and 15 bases from J; junction bases left unmatched: 11. The CDR3 sequence is 14 residues long.

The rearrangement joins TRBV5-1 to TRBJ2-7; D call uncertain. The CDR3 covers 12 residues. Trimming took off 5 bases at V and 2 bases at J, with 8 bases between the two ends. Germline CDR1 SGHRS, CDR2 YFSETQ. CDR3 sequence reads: CASRGNPYEQYF. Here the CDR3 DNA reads TGCGCCAGCAGAGGAAATCCCTACGAGCAGTACTTC.